This section outlines one T cell receptor beta chain sequence together with its context. It has no known antigen specificity. No base quality values were provided; no much bigger clone lies one nucleotide off. The data were taken from a study of CDR3 diversity in severe acne (dated by TCRdb to about 2019). The germline V gene supplies CDR1 SQVTM and CDR2 ANQGSEA. Including the terminal cysteine and phenylalanine, the CDR3 comprises 12 residues. Only the CDR3 DNA stays, 36 bases, in frame from base 1. V is cut by 5 bases and J by 9 bases, and the space between the germline ends is 16 bases. Libraries were constructed by PCR. This sample was sequenced with an Illumina HiSeq 2000. Starting from the raw public reads, TCRdb applied fastp trimming at Q25, assembled clones with MiXCR and retained in-frame beta chains. Here each entry gathers all rows of one CDR3 protein and keeps the most common genes and DNA. The sample table lists some 90,000 distinct CDR3 sequences, about half of them with a count of one. Jointly, the top ten make up 10% of the sample.

This receptor chain uses TRBV29-1 and TRBJ1-1; no D segment can be confidently identified. Sequencing was done on a sample of blood. The receptor was isolated from a male donor in good health, serving as a control. The nucleotides are TGCAGCGTTAGGCTGGCCCCTGTACAAGCTTTCTTT. Translation gives CSVRLAPVQAFF.